The clone carrying this T cell receptor beta chain was detected a few times. What it binds is unknown. The sample belongs to a study of cytomegalovirus exposure and HLA in healthy donors. On the study more broadly: Earlier, approximately 190 million T cells were analyzed, and 90 million to 120 million unique TCR beta sequences were found among them. General study results and limits: The only immune exposure information that was available was CMV serostatus. Later analysis identified a missense DCLRE1C variant that was linked to TCR beta V- and J-gene trimming.

The CDR3 contains 12 residues. Trimming pared 5 bases from V and 5 bases from J, leaving 10 bases between. CDR1 and CDR2 from the germline V gene are SEHNR and FQNEAQ (reference sequence). The PCR used 60 Vbeta and 13 Jbeta primers. Study processing details: Roughly 80 million unique TCR beta chains, 9 million to 12 million shared, were counted in a later analysis. Clones were read by immunoSEQ multiplex PCR, and TCRdb kept only the in-frame ones, dropping some. V and J calls and clone size are given by that table; D and trimming were obtained from the DNA. The data contain around 130,000 clones, more than 70% of them singletons.

This rearrangement joins TRBV7-9 to TRBJ2-7; possibly TRBD1 for D (5 bases). The receptor was derived from a woman aged 25 to 39 in good health and CMV-seropositive. Sequences were obtained from PBMCs. CDR3: CASSPQGDEQYF. DNA of the CDR3: TGTGCCAGCAGCCCGCAGGGTGACGAGCAGTACTTC.